This paragraph reports one TCR beta chain. The antigen is undetermined. The Oncomine TCR Beta short-read assay was applied to DNA of cultured CD4+ T cells. Using the QIAamp micro DNA kit, genomic DNA was extracted from the CD4+ T cells that had been cultured. TCRdb redid the calling of the PCR reads with MiXCR, one entry per CDR3 protein. This table holds 20,000 or so distinct CDR3 sequences, around 42% found once. The time point is: late sampling 161 to 241 days after vaccination in three convalescent patients. Treatment indicated: approximately 11-day PBMC culture with coronavirus spike peptide pools or control peptides (ViraFEST assay). The entry originates in a study of vaccination and CD4 T cells after COVID-19. On the study more broadly: Collection of post-vaccine samples followed dose two by a median roughly 72 days, spanning a range of 14 to 241. SARS-CoV-2, HCoV-NL63, HCoV-OC43 and HCoV-229E supplied the overlapping spike peptides used to stimulate cells.

J was trimmed by 4 bases and V by 6 bases; bases with no gene match: 12. Germline assignment: CDR1 MDHEN and CDR2 SYDVKM. The CDR3 loop spans 15 amino acids. Specimen: CD4+ T cells from blood, cultured in vitro, collected about 7 months after SARS-CoV-2 vaccination. This receptor was taken from a human donor who had recovered from COVID-19. The rearrangement uses TRBV28 and TRBJ2-7; 7 bases agree with TRBD1. CDR3 coding DNA: TGTGCCAGCAGCCCACAGGGGTATCCCTTATACGAGCAGTACTTC. Translation gives CASSPQGYPLYEQYF. Full variable domain (missing parts from reference TRBV28 and TRBJ2-7): DVKVTQSSRYLVKRTGEKVFLECVQDMDHENMFWYRQDPGLGLRLIYFSYDVKMKEKGDIPEGYSVSREKKERFSLILESASTNQTSMYLCASSPQGYPLYEQYFGPGTRLTVT.